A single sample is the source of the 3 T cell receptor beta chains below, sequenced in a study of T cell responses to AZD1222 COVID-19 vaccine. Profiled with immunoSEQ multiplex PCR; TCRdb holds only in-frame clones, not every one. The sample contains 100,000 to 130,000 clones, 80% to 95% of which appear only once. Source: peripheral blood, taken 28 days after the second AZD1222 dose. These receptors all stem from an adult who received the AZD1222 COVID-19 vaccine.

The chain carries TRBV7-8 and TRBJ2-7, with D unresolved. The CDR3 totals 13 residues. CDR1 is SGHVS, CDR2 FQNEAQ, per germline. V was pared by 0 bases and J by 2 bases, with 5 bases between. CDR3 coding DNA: TGTGCCAGCAGCTTAGCCAGCCCCTACGAGCAGTACTTC. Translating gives CASSLASPYEQYF.

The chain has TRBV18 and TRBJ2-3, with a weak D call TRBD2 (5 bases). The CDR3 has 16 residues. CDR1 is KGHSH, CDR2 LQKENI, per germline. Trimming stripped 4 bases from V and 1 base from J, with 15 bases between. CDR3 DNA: TGTGCCAGCTCACTCATTGGAAGCGGTCGCACAGATACGCAGTATTTT. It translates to CASSLIGSGRTDTQYF.

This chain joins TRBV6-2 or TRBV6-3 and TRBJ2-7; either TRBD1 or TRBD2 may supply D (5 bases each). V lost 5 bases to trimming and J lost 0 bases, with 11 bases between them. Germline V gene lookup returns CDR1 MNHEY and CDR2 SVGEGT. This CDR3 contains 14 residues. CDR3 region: CASSTGLPSYEQYF. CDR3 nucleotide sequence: TGTGCCAGCAGTACAGGACTTCCCTCCTACGAGCAGTACTTC.